The clone carrying this T cell receptor beta chain was observed a handful of times. With V trimmed by 4 bases and J by 4 bases, 4 bases remained unmatched. The CDR3 spans 16 residues. Germline V gives CDR1 LGHNA, CDR2 YNFKEQ. Sequencing was performed with immunoSEQ multiplex PCR; in TCRdb, only in-frame clones are kept and a portion is missing. The sample shows about 63,000 clones, roughly 70% of them seen only once. This entry belongs to a study of T cells in tumors after PD-1 blockade. The chain couples TRBV4-2 to TRBJ2-3, with TRBD2 matching 14 bases. This sequence originates from a human donor with basal cell carcinoma. The material was PBMCs, obtained after anti-PD-1 treatment. CDR3 in DNA: TGTGCCAGCAGCCCGAAGACTAGCGGGGGGGCAGATACGCAGTATTTT. Amino acids: CASSPKTSGGADTQYF.